One and the same sample provided the 15 T cell receptor beta chains below, sequenced in a study of blood T cell repertoires in COVID-19. The repertoire was sequenced with immunoSEQ multiplex PCR; TCRdb's copy has only in-frame clones and lacks some. The sample lists around 260,000 clones; 86% were seen once. Sequenced material: peripheral blood. These receptors came from a woman younger than 45 with active or convalescent COVID-19.

This chain connects TRBV29-1 to TRBJ2-3; 8 nucleotides align to TRBD1. Germline V CDR1 and CDR2: SQVTM, ANQGSEA. The CDR3 extends over 13 amino acids. With V trimmed by 6 bases and J by 4 bases, 6 bases remained unmatched. DNA for the CDR3: TGCAGCGTCAGGGGGCTTGGGGCAGATACGCAGTATTTT. This sequence encodes CSVRGLGADTQYF.

J is TRBJ2-1 and V is TRBV5-1; D gene unclear. Per germline, CDR1 SGHRS and CDR2 YFSETQ. The CDR3 has 14 residues. V lost 1 base and J 5 bases, leaving 10 bases between the germline ends. The CDR3 loop is CASSLQVGDNEQFF. CDR3 nucleotides: TGCGCCAGCAGCTTGCAGGTGGGTGACAATGAGCAGTTCTTC.

The rearrangement links TRBV6-6 to TRBJ2-1, with TRBD1 matching over 9 bases. The J segment lost 0 bases and the V segment lost 6 bases, leaving 3 bases of the junction unmatched. The CDR3 totals 15 residues. Germline assignment: CDR1 MNHNY and CDR2 SVGAGI (reference sequence). The CDR3: CASSMGQGSYNEQFF. The CDR3 DNA is TGTGCCAGCAGCATGGGACAGGGCTCCTACAATGAGCAGTTCTTC.

This chain joins TRBV5-4 and TRBJ1-1; D gene uncertain. The germline V gene has CDR1 SGHNT and CDR2 YYREEE (reference sequence). Between the trimmed V and J ends, which lost 1 base and 5 bases, there was a span of 3 bases. The CDR3 is 11 amino acids. DNA for the CDR3: TGTGCCAGCAGCTTGCGGACTGAAGCTTTCTTT. Protein product: CASSLRTEAFF.

About this clone itself: The sample holds other DNA sequences that translate to the same CDR3. This chain joins TRBV15 and TRBJ1-5; D uncertain. With 1 base removed from V and 7 bases from J, the gap between germline ends came to 5 bases. The CDR3 runs to 12 residues. CDR1 and CDR2 (germline): LNHNV, YYDKDF (reference sequence). The CDR3 loop reads CATSRAGQPQHF. As DNA, the CDR3 is TGTGCCACCAGCAGAGCCGGGCAGCCCCAGCATTTT.

V is TRBV5-1 and J is TRBJ1-3, with D uncertain. V lost 5 bases and J lost 0, with 12 bases in between. Germline values: CDR1 SGHRS, CDR2 YFSETQ. This CDR3 is built from 15 residues. The chain's CDR3 is CASRGLEASGNTIYF. In DNA, the CDR3 is TGCGCCAGCAGGGGCCTCGAAGCCTCTGGAAACACCATATATTTT.

The V and J genes are TRBV3-1 (or the pseudogene TRBV3-2) and TRBJ1-2; D is undetermined. Deletions cut 1 base from V and 1 base from J, with 13 bases between. The CDR3 is made up of 16 amino acids. Germline values: CDR1 LGHDT, CDR2 YNNKEL (reference sequence). CDR3 nucleotides: TGTGCCAGCAGCCAAGGTTCAGGCTTTGGTAACTATGGCTACACCTTC. Protein product: CASSQGSGFGNYGYTF.

V and J are TRBV5-5 and TRBJ2-7; D ambiguous. This CDR3 is 15 amino acids long. The germline V and J ends were trimmed by 0 bases and 1 base, with 11 bases remaining between them. Germline assignment: CDR1 SGHKS and CDR2 YYEKEE (reference sequence). CDR3 amino acids: CASSLGADVSYEQYF. The CDR3 nucleotides read TGTGCCAGCAGCTTGGGCGCCGATGTTTCCTACGAGCAGTACTTC.

This rearrangement joins TRBV30 to TRBJ2-3; 8 nucleotides agree with TRBD2. The CDR3 contains 18 residues. With V trimmed by 0 bases and J by 1 base, 12 bases remained unmatched. CDR1 and CDR2 (germline): GTSNPN, SVGIG (reference sequence). CDR3 in amino acids: CAWSVLRKLRGGTDTQYF. The CDR3 region has the DNA TGTGCCTGGAGTGTACTTCGGAAATTGCGGGGGGGCACAGATACGCAGTATTTT.

The chain carries TRBV7-2 and TRBJ1-1; weak D call: TRBD1 (6 bases). The germline V gene has CDR1 SGHTA and CDR2 FQGNSA. With 2 bases removed from V and 1 base from J, the gap between germline ends came to 17 bases. The CDR3 sequence is 17 residues long. In DNA, the CDR3 is TGTGCCAGCAGCTTAAGTGTGAGTAAGGGGGAGAACACTGAAGCTTTCTTT. Translating gives CASSLSVSKGENTEAFF. Filled out from reference TRBV7-2 and TRBJ1-1, the complete variable domain reads GAGVSQSPSNKVTEKGKDVELRCDPISGHTALYWYRQSLGQGLEFLIYFQGNSAPDKSGLPSDRFSAERTGGSVSTLTIQRTQQEDSAVYLCASSLSVSKGENTEAFFGQGTRLTVV.

The chain carries TRBV6-1 and TRBJ2-6, with D unclear. CDR3 size: 15 residues. Germline CDR1 and CDR2: MNHNS and SASEGT. Trimming shortened V by 0 bases and J by 0 bases, and 3 bases separated the two germline ends. The CDR3 nucleotides are TGTGCCAGCAGTGAAGCGGCCTCTGGGGCCAACGTCCTGACTTTC. This gives the protein CASSEAASGANVLTF.

The CDR3 loop reads CASSPGQLAYNSPLHF. For the CDR3, the DNA is TGTGCCAGCAGCCCGGGACAATTAGCCTATAATTCACCCCTCCACTTT. The chain is built from TRBV7-8 and TRBJ1-6, with D perhaps TRBD1 (6 bases). Trimming removed 5 bases at V and 2 bases at J, with 13 bases between. The CDR3 sequence is 16 residues long. Germline CDR1 reads SGHVS; CDR2 reads FQNEAQ.

In its sample, this clone was seen a few times. The gene calls are TRBV18 and TRBJ1-5; 9 bases are a match to TRBD1. The CDR3 spans 16 residues. Trimming took 4 bases from V and 5 from J; bases not matched to a gene: 9. CDR1 and CDR2 from the germline V gene are KGHSH and LQKENI. The CDR3 DNA is TGTGCCAGCTCACAAAGTGGACAGGGGTACGATCAGCCCCAGCATTTT. This codes for CASSQSGQGYDQPQHF.

The V call is TRBV7-9, the J call TRBJ2-3, with 13 bases matching TRBD2. This CDR3 comprises 16 residues. Losses at the gene ends were 5 bases for V and 4 bases for J; bases not matched to a gene: 6. CDR1 and CDR2 from the germline V gene are SEHNR and FQNEAQ (reference sequence). CDR3 sequence reads: CASSPGTSGVADTQYF. The CDR3 DNA reads as TGTGCCAGCAGCCCCGGGACTAGCGGGGTGGCAGATACGCAGTATTTT.

The chain links TRBV7-2 to TRBJ2-1, with 11 positions matching TRBD2. V lost 0 bases, J lost 8 bases, and 6 bases stayed unmatched. This CDR3 contains 16 residues. Germline V gives CDR1 SGHTA, CDR2 FQGNSA. The CDR3 bases are TGTGCCAGCAGCTTAGCGCTAGCGGGGGGCAGGGATGAGCAGTTCTTC. This codes for CASSLALAGGRDEQFF.